These 2 T cell receptor beta chains were all obtained from the same sample, sequenced in a study of Ad26.COV2.S vaccination and SARS-CoV-2 variants. Treatment specified: approximately 18 received Ad26.COV2.S at low or high dose, single or two shots; about 5 received placebo; per-sample allocation not given. Sampling happened 63 days after the first vaccine or placebo injection. Produced via immunoSEQ multiplex PCR; TCRdb's table is partial and in-frame only. The sample carries 300,000 to 350,000 clones, roughly 88% recorded once. The sequenced sample was peripheral blood, obtained in a trial of Ad26.COV2.S vaccine versus placebo. The receptor source for this set is a person aged 18-60 years who received the Ad26.COV2.S COVID-19 vaccine or a placebo.

The chain uses TRBV5-1 and TRBJ2-3; tentative D call: TRBD2 (6 bases). Per germline, CDR1 SGHRS and CDR2 YFSETQ. This CDR3 is built from 12 residues. Trimming removed 5 bases at V and 3 bases at J, with 7 bases between. DNA of the CDR3: TGCGCCAGCAGGGAGGGAACAGATACGCAGTATTTT. Protein product: CASREGTDTQYF.

The chain carries TRBV14 and TRBJ1-1; D might be TRBD1 (6 bases). Trimming removed 4 bases at V and 4 bases at J, with 7 bases between. Germline-derived CDR1 and CDR2 are SGHDN and FVKESK. This CDR3 is built from 12 residues. CDR3 nucleotide sequence: TGTGCCAGCAGCCTACAGGGCACTGAAGCTTTCTTT. Its protein product is CASSLQGTEAFF.